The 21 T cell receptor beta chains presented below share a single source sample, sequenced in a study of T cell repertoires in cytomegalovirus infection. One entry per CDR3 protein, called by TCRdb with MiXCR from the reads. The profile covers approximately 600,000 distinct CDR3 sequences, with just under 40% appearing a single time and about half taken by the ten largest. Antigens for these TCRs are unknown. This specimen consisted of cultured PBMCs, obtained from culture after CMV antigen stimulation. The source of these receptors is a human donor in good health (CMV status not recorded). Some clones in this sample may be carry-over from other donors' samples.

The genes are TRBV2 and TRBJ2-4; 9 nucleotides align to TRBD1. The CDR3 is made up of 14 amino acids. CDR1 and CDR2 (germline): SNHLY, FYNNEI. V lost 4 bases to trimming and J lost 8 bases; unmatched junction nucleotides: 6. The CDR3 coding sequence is TGTGCCAGCAGTGCCGGGACAGGGATGGACATTCAGTACTTC. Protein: CASSAGTGMDIQYF.

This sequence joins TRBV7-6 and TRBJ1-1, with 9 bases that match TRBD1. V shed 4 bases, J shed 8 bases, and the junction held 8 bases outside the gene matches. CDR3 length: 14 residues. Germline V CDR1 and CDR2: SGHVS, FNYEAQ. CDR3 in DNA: TGTGCCAGCAGCTCCCAGACAGGGGGGGTGGAAGCTTTCTTT. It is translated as CASSSQTGGVEAFF.

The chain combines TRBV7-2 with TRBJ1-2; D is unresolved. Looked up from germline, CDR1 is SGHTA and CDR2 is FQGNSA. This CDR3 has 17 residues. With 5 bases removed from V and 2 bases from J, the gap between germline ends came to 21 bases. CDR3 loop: CASSPGSFGVLNYGYTF. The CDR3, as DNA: TGTGCCAGCAGCCCCGGCTCCTTTGGGGTTTTGAACTATGGCTACACCTTC.

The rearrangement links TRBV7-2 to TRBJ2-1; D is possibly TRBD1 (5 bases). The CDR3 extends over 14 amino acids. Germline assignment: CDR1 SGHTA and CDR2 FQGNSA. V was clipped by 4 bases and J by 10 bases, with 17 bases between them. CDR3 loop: CASSSQGGFREQFF. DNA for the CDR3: TGTGCCAGCAGCTCCCAGGGTGGGTTTCGAGAGCAGTTCTTC.

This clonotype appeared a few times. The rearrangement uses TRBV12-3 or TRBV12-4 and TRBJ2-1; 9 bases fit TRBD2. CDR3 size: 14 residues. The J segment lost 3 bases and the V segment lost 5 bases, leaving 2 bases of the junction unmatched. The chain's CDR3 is CASSPSGNYNEQFF. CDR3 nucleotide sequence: TGTGCCAGCAGTCCTAGCGGGAACTACAATGAGCAGTTCTTC.

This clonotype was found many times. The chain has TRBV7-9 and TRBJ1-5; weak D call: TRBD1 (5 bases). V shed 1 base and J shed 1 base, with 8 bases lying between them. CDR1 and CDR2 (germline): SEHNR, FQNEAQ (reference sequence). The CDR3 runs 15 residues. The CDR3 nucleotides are TGTGCCAGCAGCTTAGGAGGGGAGAGCAATCAGCCCCAGCATTTT. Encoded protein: CASSLGGESNQPQHF. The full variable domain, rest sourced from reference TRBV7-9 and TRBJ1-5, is DTGVSQNPRHKITKRGQNVTFRCDPISEHNRLYWYRQTLGQGPEFLTYFQNEAQLEKSRLLSDRFSAERPKGSFSTLEIQRTEQGDSAMYLCASSLGGESNQPQHFGDGTRLSIL.

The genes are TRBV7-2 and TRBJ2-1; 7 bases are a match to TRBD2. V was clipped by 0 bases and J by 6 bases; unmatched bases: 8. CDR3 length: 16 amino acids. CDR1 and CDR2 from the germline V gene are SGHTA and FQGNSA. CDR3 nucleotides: TGTGCCAGCAGCTTAGCGGTGACTAGCAGTGTCAATGAGCAGTTCTTC. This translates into CASSLAVTSSVNEQFF.

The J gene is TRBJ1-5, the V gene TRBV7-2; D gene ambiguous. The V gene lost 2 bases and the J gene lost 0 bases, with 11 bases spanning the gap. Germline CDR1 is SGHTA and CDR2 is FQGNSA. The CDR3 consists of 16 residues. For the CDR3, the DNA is TGTGCCAGCAGCTTACTGGGCCCGTATAGCAATCAGCCCCAGCATTTT. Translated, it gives CASSLLGPYSNQPQHF. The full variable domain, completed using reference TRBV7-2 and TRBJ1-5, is GAGVSQSPSNKVTEKGKDVELRCDPISGHTALYWYRQSLGQGLEFLIYFQGNSAPDKSGLPSDRFSAERTGGSVSTLTIQRTQQEDSAVYLCASSLLGPYSNQPQHFGDGTRLSIL.

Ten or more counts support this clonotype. The CDR3 here is CASSLIEGYTEAFF. The CDR3 DNA is TGTGCCAGCAGCTTAATAGAGGGGTACACTGAAGCTTTCTTT. V gene TRBV7-2 combines with J gene TRBJ1-1; D perhaps matches TRBD1 (5 bases). V was trimmed by 2 bases and J by 3 bases, leaving 10 bases between them. The CDR3 contains 14 residues. CDR1 is SGHTA, CDR2 FQGNSA, per germline. The whole variable domain, remainder taken from reference TRBV7-2 and TRBJ1-1, is GAGVSQSPSNKVTEKGKDVELRCDPISGHTALYWYRQSLGQGLEFLIYFQGNSAPDKSGLPSDRFSAERTGGSVSTLTIQRTQQEDSAVYLCASSLIEGYTEAFFGQGTRLTVV.

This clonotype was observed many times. Here the CDR3 reads CASTSWDSNQPQHF. The CDR3 DNA follows: TGTGCCAGCACCTCATGGGATAGCAATCAGCCCCAGCATTTT. This chain connects TRBV7-8 to TRBJ1-5; D gene unclear. The CDR3 spans 14 residues. The germline V gene has CDR1 SGHVS and CDR2 FQNEAQ. Trimming removed 7 bases from V and 0 bases from J, with 10 bases in between.

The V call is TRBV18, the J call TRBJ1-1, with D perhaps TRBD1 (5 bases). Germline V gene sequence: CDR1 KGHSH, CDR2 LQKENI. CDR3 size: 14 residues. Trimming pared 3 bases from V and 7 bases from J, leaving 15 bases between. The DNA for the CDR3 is TGTGCCAGCTCACCCTGGGGGAGGGTAGGTGAAGCTTTCTTT. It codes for CASSPWGRVGEAFF.

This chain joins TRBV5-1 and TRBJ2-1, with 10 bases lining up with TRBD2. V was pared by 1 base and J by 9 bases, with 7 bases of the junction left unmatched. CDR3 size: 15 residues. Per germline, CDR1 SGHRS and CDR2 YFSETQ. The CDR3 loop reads CASSLTGTSEAEQFF. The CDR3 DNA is TGCGCCAGCAGCTTGACCGGGACTAGCGAGGCTGAGCAGTTCTTC.

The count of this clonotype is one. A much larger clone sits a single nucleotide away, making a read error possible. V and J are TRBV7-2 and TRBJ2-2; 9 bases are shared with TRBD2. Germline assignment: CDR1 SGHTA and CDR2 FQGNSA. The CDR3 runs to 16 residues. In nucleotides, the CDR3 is TGTGACAGCAGCTGGGAGTCGGGCGGGGGGGCCGGGGAGCTGTTTTTT. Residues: CDSSWESGGGAGELFF.

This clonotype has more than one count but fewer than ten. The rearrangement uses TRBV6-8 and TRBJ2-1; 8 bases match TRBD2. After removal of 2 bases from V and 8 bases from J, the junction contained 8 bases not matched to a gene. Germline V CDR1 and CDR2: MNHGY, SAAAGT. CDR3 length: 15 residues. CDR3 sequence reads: CASSYRSGSRDEQFF. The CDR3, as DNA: TGTGCCAGCAGTTACAGAAGCGGGAGTCGGGATGAGCAGTTCTTC.

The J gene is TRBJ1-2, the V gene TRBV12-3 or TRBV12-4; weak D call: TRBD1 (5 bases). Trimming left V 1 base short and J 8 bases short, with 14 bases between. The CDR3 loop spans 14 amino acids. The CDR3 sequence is CASSLEGQPGGYTF. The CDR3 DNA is TGTGCCAGCAGTTTAGAGGGGCAGCCAGGGGGCTACACCTTC.

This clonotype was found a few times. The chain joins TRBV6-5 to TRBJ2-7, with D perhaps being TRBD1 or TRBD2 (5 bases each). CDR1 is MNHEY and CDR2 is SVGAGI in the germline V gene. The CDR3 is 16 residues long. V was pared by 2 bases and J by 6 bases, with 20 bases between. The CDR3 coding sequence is TGTGCCAGCAGTTACGGGGGTTGGGACGGGGATCGCGAGCAGTACTTC. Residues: CASSYGGWDGDREQYF.

The CDR3 DNA sequence: TGCAGTGCTAGAAGCGGGGGCCAAGAGACCCAGTACTTC. Encoded protein: CSARSGGQETQYF. This chain joins TRBV20-1 and TRBJ2-5; 8 bases fit TRBD2. Germline-derived CDR1 and CDR2 are DFQATT and SNEGSKA (reference sequence). CDR3 length equals 13 residues. Trimming cost V 2 bases and J 1 base; bases outside gene matches: 0.

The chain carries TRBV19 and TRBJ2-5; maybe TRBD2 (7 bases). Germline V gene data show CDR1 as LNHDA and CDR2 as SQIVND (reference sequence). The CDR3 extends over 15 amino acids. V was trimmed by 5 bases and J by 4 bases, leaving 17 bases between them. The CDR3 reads CASSPQEGGRETQYF. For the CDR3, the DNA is TGTGCCAGTAGTCCGCAGGAGGGGGGGAGAGAGACCCAGTACTTC.

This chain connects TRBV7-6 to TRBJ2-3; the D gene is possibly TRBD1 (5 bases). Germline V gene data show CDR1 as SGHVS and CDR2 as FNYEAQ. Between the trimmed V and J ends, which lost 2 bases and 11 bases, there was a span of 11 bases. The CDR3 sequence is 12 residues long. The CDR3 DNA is TGTGCCAGCAGCTTATCCCTAGGACAGCAGTATTTT. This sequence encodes CASSLSLGQQYF.

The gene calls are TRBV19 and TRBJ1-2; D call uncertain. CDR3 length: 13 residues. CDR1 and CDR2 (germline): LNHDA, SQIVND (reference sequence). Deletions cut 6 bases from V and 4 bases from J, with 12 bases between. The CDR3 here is CASRLPGSYGYTF. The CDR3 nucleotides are TGTGCCAGTAGACTCCCCGGCTCCTATGGCTACACCTTC.

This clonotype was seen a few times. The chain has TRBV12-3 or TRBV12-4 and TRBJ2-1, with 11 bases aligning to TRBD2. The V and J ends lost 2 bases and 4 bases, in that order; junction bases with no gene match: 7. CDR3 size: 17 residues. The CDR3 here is CASSLIPLAGEYNEQFF. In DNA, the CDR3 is TGTGCCAGCAGTTTAATTCCACTAGCGGGGGAGTACAATGAGCAGTTCTTC.